The sequence of this T cell receptor beta chain was determined in a study of tumor-infiltrating lymphocytes in primary liver carcinoma. Study as a whole: Spanning 4.2 to 10 cm, the tumors were T1-T3 N0M0. Overall study findings and caveats: Top clones occupying all five tumor regions numbered only about 7-24%.

The source material, roughly 20-31 mg of unsorted bulk tissue, was used to co-extract RNA and DNA. Germline V CDR1 and CDR2: MDHEN, SYDVKM. This CDR3 has 13 amino acids. With V trimmed by 6 bases and J by 8 bases, 8 bases remained unmatched. Priming with a constant-region primer yielded TCR beta cDNA from roughly 0.45 ug total RNA. For TCR beta, libraries were produced by three nested multiplex PCR rounds using slightly modified ARM-PCR. It was with TRBV1-TRBV30 forward primers and a C-beta reverse primer that the first two PCR rounds were run, at about 10 cycles each. Using its own MiXCR run on the multiplex PCR reads, TCRdb lists one record per CDR3 protein. The sample lists roughly 120,000 distinct CDR3 sequences; 64% were seen once. This clonotype was seen ten or more times. Its antigen is undetermined.

The rearrangement uses TRBV28 and TRBJ1-2, with 8 nucleotides matching TRBD1. This receptor was taken from a woman in her sixties with primary liver carcinoma and hepatitis B virus infection. The sequencing input was liver tumor tissue from sampling region 3. Described subset: tumor region T3, left-lateral pole. In DNA, the CDR3 is TGTGCCAGCAGATCGAGGACAGGGCAAGGCTACACCTTC. Encoded protein: CASRSRTGQGYTF.